This record looks at one T cell receptor (beta chain) sequence and its context. Its antigen is currently not known. No base qualities exist here, and no much larger clone lies one base off it. The data derive from a study of blood T cell repertoires in COVID-19 (TCRdb year 2020). General notes on the study: Samples covering the acute and convalescent phases of COVID-19 were provided by collaborators in the United States, Italy and Spain. The prospective study material was composed of cDNA or gDNA derived from T cells, B-cell-depleted T cells, or PBMCs. Deeply sampled blood TCRbeta repertoires from subjects exposed to, actively infected with, or recovered from COVID-19 were included in the dataset. The repertoires were made available in a free public database intended to serve as a resource for research on the immune response to SARS-CoV-2. The samples were drawn from the first 160 participants of the ongoing ImmuneRACE study and from 1,254 subjects provided by 6 global collaborators. Sample metadata almost always included a de-identified subject ID, COVID-19 status, age in years and sex. Where available, HLA class I and class II types were taken from metadata supplied by the sample provider and were not determined by assay-based typing.

What the research found in general, with its limitations: The quantity of clinical and demographic metadata differed by source and by participant and was supplied without curation.

TCRbeta CDR3 regions were amplified from genomic DNA by means of the immunoSEQ Assay, a bias-controlled multiplex PCR. The authors processed their data as follows. The number of nucleated cells in each sample was estimated from the amplification of reference gene primers within the assay. To quantify the absolute abundance of each unique TCRbeta CDR3 rearrangement, sequence reads were collapsed and filtered. For each sample, productive Simpson clonality was calculated by taking the square root of Simpson's diversity index across productive rearrangements. TCRdb took over this immuneACCESS table, retaining in-frame rearrangements with V and J assigned. Such tables are incomplete; in checked studies, under half of the missing clones stem from an unresolved V gene, and the remainder is unexplained. V and J calls and clone size are as listed in that table; D and trimming were resolved from the DNA. The sample yields around 300,000 clones; over 70% were counted once. About 4.7% of the sample lies in the top ten.

Enrolling through a virtual design, the prospective study's participants ranged in age from roughly 18 to 89 years and lived across 20 to 30 United States geographic areas. To assign participants to cohorts, the prospective study relied on clinical history that participants themselves reported in a screening survey and a study questionnaire. Recovered participants in ImmuneRACE Cohort 3 were defined by two consecutive negative NP/OP PCR tests, clearance by a healthcare professional, or resolution of symptoms. Mobile phlebotomists in the prospective study collected whole blood, serum and a nasopharyngeal or oropharyngeal swab from every participant. Participants in the prospective study had the option to provide additional blood draws and questionnaires over an approximately 2-month period. Before DNA extraction, prospective study blood samples were shipped either frozen or at room temperature.

V has 0 bases trimmed and J has 0 bases trimmed; junction bases matching no gene number 4. Reading from cysteine to phenylalanine, the CDR3 counts 16 amino acids. Kept here is only the CDR3 DNA, which spans 48 bases and is read in frame from base 1. The germline V gene supplies CDR1 SGDLS and CDR2 YYNGEE. This chain joins TRBV9 to TRBJ2-5, with 8 bases matching TRBD2. This sequence originates from a man aged 25-40 years who had recovered from COVID-19. The specimen sequenced was PBMCs or T cells enriched from blood (not recorded which). CDR3 sequence: CASSVDPAGDQETQYF. The DNA sequence is given as TGTGCCAGCAGCGTAGATCCAGCGGGGGACCAAGAGACCCAGTACTTC.